This T cell receptor (beta chain) was found in a study of T cell responses to AZD1222 COVID-19 vaccine. Study-wide results and caveats: Spike-specific TCR breadth and depth both grew after two AZD1222 doses. A mostly white British donor set with more females was recruited, and clonal diversity was possibly underestimated. Dominant at 160-218 and 743-854, vaccine-associated CD4 TCRs also spanned spike.

The V end was cut by 6 bases, the J end by 6 bases, with 15 bases between. This CDR3 is 13 amino acids long. Germline-derived CDR1 and CDR2 are MNHEY and SMNVEV (reference sequence). For this clone: No antigen is known for it.

The repertoire was sequenced with immunoSEQ multiplex PCR; TCRdb's copy has only in-frame clones and lacks some. This sample yields 120,000 or so clones, of which 70% to 90% are seen a single time; 1.5% to 1.7% belongs to the top ten. This receptor was obtained from an adult in good health. This sample comprised peripheral blood, obtained on day 0 of AZD1222 vaccination. The rearrangement uses TRBV27 and TRBJ2-7; D might be TRBD2 (6 bases). This chain's CDR3 is CASSSGDLSEQYF. The CDR3, as DNA: TGTGCCAGCAGCTCGGGGGATCTATCCGAGCAGTACTTC.